In this sample, the clone carrying this T cell receptor (beta chain) turned up many times. The target antigen is unknown. This entry comes from a study of identical twins. Overall study findings and caveats: An excess of low generation probability was shown by twin-shared out-of-frame alpha sequences. Within monozygotic twins, out-of-frame TCR alpha sharing was underestimated by the models. Invariant MAIT and iNKT cells may have partly biased zero-insertion analyses.

This CDR3 contains 13 residues. V lost 2 bases, J lost 1 base, and 5 bases lay in between. Germline loops: CDR1 SGHVS, CDR2 FQNEAQ. TCRdb reanalysed the 5' RACE reads using MiXCR and keeps one entry per CDR3 protein. The profile shows around 490,000 distinct CDR3 sequences, 13% to 15% of them singletons. These data were also filed under a second study, of yellow fever vaccine responses in identical twins. From that second work: Reports say the vaccine T cell response in twins looked partly convergent and partly personalized.

The origin of this receptor is a woman younger than 30 in good health. The gene calls are TRBV7-8 and TRBJ1-1, with D hard to call. The sample was CD4+ T cells sorted from blood. In DNA, the CDR3 is TGTGCCAGCAGCTTATCCGAGAACACTGAAGCTTTCTTT. It yields the protein CASSLSENTEAFF. The whole variable domain, filled in from reference TRBV7-8 and TRBJ1-1, reads GAGVSQSPRYKVAKRGQDVALRCDPISGHVSLFWYQQALGQGPEFLTYFQNEAQLDKSGLPSDRFFAERPEGSVSTLKIQRTQQEDSAVYLCASSLSENTEAFFGQGTRLTVV.